This T cell receptor (beta chain) came from a study of shared clonotypes between healthy human individuals. Overall study: Samples came from a couple of female and a few male donors aged 18 to 49. Study results and caveats: Generation probability values for non-shared clonotypes were lower than those for clonotypes shared by all four donors. Memory subsets generally showed smaller estimated richness than naive subsets did.

Points on this clone: What it binds is not known. The junction shows a germline mismatch at one end, possibly a read error.

Positively selected for CCR7, the CD45RO-negative cells used as naive CD8 cells excluded terminally differentiated effector memory CD45RA+ cells. The CDR3 contains 17 residues. Germline V lookup: CDR1 SGHRS, CDR2 YFSETQ. Repertoires were generated with immunoSEQ multiplex PCR, while TCRdb's copy carries only in-frame clones and drops some. The sample consists of millions of clones, around 96% of them appearing once. V and J are TRBV5-1 and TRBJ2-7; 7 bases align to TRBD1. Sequencing was performed on naive CD8+ T cells sorted from blood. The receptor comes from a man aged 18 to 30 in good health. CDR3 nucleotides: TGCGCCAGCAGCTTGGACGGGGACCCCCTGGACAGGACTTATGGGGACTTC. The encoded protein is CASSLDGDPLDRTYGDF.